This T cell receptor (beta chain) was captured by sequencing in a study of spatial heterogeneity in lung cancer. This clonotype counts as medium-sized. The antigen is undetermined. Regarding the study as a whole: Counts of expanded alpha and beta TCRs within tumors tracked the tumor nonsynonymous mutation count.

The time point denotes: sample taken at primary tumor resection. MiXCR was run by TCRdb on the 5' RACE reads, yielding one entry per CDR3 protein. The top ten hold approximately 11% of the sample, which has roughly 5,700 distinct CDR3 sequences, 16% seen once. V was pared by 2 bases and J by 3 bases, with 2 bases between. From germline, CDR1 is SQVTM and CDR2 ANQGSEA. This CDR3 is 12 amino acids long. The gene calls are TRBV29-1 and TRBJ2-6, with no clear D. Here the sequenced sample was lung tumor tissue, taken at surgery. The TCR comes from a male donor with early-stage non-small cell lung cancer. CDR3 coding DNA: TGCAGCGTTGAAAGTGGGGCCAACGTCCTGACTTTC. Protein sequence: CSVESGANVLTF.